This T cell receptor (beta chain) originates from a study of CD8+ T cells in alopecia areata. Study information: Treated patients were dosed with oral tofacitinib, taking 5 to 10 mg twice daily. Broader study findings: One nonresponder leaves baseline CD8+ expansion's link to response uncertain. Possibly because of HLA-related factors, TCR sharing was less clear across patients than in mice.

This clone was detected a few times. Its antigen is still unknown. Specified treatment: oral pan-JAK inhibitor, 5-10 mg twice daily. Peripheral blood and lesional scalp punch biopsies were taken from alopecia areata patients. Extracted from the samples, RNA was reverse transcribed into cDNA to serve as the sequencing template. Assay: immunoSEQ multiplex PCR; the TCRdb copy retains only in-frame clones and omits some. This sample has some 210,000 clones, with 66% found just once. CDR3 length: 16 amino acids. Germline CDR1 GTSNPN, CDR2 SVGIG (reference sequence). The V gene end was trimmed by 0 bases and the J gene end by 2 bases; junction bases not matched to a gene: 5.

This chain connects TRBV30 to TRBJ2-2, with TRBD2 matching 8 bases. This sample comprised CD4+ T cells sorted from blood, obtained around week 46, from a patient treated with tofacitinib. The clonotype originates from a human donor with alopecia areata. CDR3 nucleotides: TGTGCCTGGAGTGTACGCGGGGGGCTTAACACCGGGGAGCTGTTTTTT. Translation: CAWSVRGGLNTGELFF.